The sequence of this T cell receptor (beta chain) was determined in a study of cytomegalovirus exposure and HLA in healthy donors. Germline V gene lookup returns CDR1 MNHNS and CDR2 SASEGT. The CDR3 totals 16 residues. The V gene lost 3 bases and the J gene lost 6 bases, with 20 bases spanning the gap. The PCR had 60 Vbeta and 13 Jbeta primers. Libraries were prepared by immunoSEQ multiplex PCR; TCRdb keeps only in-frame clonotypes and omits some of them. The sample includes about 180,000 clones, around 80% of them seen just once. This TCR came from a girl aged 2-15 years in good health and CMV-seropositive. Sample: PBMCs. The V and J genes are TRBV6-1 and TRBJ1-1; the D gene is possibly TRBD1 (5 bases). The CDR3: CASSDPAMGGWAEAFF. CDR3 nucleotide sequence: TGTGCCAGCAGTGATCCCGCGATGGGGGGATGGGCTGAAGCTTTCTTT.